Listed below are T cell receptor beta chains from one sample, sequenced in a study of Ad26.COV2.S vaccination and SARS-CoV-2 variants. Clones were sequenced by immunoSEQ multiplex PCR, and TCRdb holds only the in-frame ones, with some missing. The sample lists about 180,000 clones, 87% seen once, with around 6.1% in the top ten. Source: peripheral blood, taken after recovery from COVID-19. These receptors originate from a human donor who had recovered from COVID-19. The CDR3 runs from the conserved cysteine through the conserved F or W. D genes are given only for firm matches. Only some rows state a clone size, as once, few, many or a class for expanded clones.

cdr3_nt cdr3_aa v_call d_call clone_size j_call
TGTGCCACCAGCAGAGATTCGGAGGCGGGACCCTACGAGCAGTACTTC CATSRDSEAGPYEQYF TRBV15 - - TRBJ2-7
TGTGCCTCCTCCGGGACAGACAAACCGGGAAAAAAACTGTTTTTT CASSGTDKPGKKLFF TRBV30 TRBD1 - TRBJ1-4
TGTGCCAGCAGCACTTCAGGAAGTCAGCCCCAGCATTTT CASSTSGSQPQHF TRBV7-2 - once TRBJ1-5
TGTGCTAGTGGTTACTTAAGTCCGAACACCGGGGAGCTGTTTTTT CASGYLSPNTGELFF TRBV12-5 - once TRBJ2-2
TGTGCCAGCAGTTACGGGACAGCTAACTATGGCTACACCTTC CASSYGTANYGYTF TRBV6-2/TRBV6-3 TRBD1 few TRBJ1-2
TGTGCCAGCAGCTTAGTGGGCGGGACTAGCGGATCCTACGAGCAGTACTTC CASSLVGGTSGSYEQYF TRBV11-2 TRBD2 - TRBJ2-7
TGTGCCAGCAGCGGCCGGGACAGGGACTCCTACGAGCAGTACTTC CASSGRDRDSYEQYF TRBV5-4 TRBD1 once TRBJ2-7
TGTGCCAGCAGCTCCTCGGGACTTCCCTCCTACGAGCAGTACTTC CASSSSGLPSYEQYF TRBV5-4 - - TRBJ2-7
TGTGCCAGCAGCGTAGAAGTGAGGGGCTCCTCACCCCTCCACTTT CASSVEVRGSSPLHF TRBV9 - - TRBJ1-6
TGTGCCAGCAGCTCCCTCGAGGGGAGGGACACTGAAGCTTTCTTT CASSSLEGRDTEAFF TRBV11-1 - - TRBJ1-1
TGTGCCAGCAGGGGGAATCCTTACGAGCAGTACTTC CASRGNPYEQYF TRBV6-5 - - TRBJ2-7
TGTGCCAGCAGCTTTGGTAGCGGGGGCCTGACTTCCTACGAGCAGTACTTC CASSFGSGGLTSYEQYF TRBV11-2 TRBD2 once TRBJ2-7
TGTGCCAGCAGCTTGACAGGGCCCCTAGGGGGGGAGCTGTTTTTT CASSLTGPLGGELFF TRBV11-3 TRBD1 - TRBJ2-2
TGTGCCAGCAGCTTAGGGCTGGGACTCACCGAGCAGTACTTC CASSLGLGLTEQYF TRBV5-4 - - TRBJ2-7
TGTGCCAGCAGCCTGACTAGCGGGGGGCTTCCCTACGAGCAGTACTTC CASSLTSGGLPYEQYF TRBV28 TRBD2 - TRBJ2-7
TGTGCCAGCAGTTGGGGACAATGGGGCAATCAGCCCCAGCATTTT CASSWGQWGNQPQHF TRBV6-5 - few TRBJ1-5
TGTGCCAGCAGCCCCAGCGGGAGGATCCAAGAGACCCAGTACTTC CASSPSGRIQETQYF TRBV9 TRBD2 - TRBJ2-5
TGTGCCAGCAGCGTGTGGGCTTTACGACAGGGGAACTATGGCTACACCTTC CASSVWALRQGNYGYTF TRBV7-9 TRBD1 - TRBJ1-2
TGTGCCAGCAGTCTCCTAGCGCGGGTTTACAATGAGCAGTTCTTC CASSLLARVYNEQFF TRBV28 - - TRBJ2-1
TGTGCCAGCAGTGGATACGAGTACACTGAAGCTTTCTTT CASSGYEYTEAFF TRBV25-1 - - TRBJ1-1
TGTGCCAGCAGTCCCTCAAGCGGCGGGGAGACCCAGTACTTC CASSPSSGGETQYF TRBV16 - - TRBJ2-5
TGCGCCAGCTCGCGACTAGCGGGAGATGAGCAGTTCTTC CASSRLAGDEQFF TRBV5-1 TRBD2 - TRBJ2-1
TGTGCCAGCAGCGTAGCGGGGGTCAACACTGAAGCTTTCTTT CASSVAGVNTEAFF TRBV9 - - TRBJ1-1
TGTGCCAGCAACCTACAGCGCACAGATACGCAGTATTTT CASNLQRTDTQYF TRBV7-2 - once TRBJ2-3
TGTGCCAGCAGTTTGGTAGGGTCTTTACGTGAAAAACTGTTTTTT CASSLVGSLREKLFF TRBV27 - once TRBJ1-4
TGCGCCAGCAGCACGGACAGGACGACTGAAGCTTTCTTT CASSTDRTTEAFF TRBV5-1 TRBD1 - TRBJ1-1
TGTGCCAGCAGTTACACGGGAGAGACCCAGTACTTC CASSYTGETQYF TRBV6-2/TRBV6-3 - - TRBJ2-5
TGTGCCAGCAGCCCCCCGATGATGCCCGAGCAGTACTTC CASSPPMMPEQYF TRBV28 - - TRBJ2-7
TGCGCCAGCAGCCACTGGGACTTCACGTACGGCTACACCTTC CASSHWDFTYGYTF TRBV5-1 - - TRBJ1-2
TGTGCCAGCAGTCTTGAGGGGAACGGTGGCTACACCTTC CASSLEGNGGYTF TRBV6-5 - once TRBJ1-2
TGCGCCAGCAGCTTGGATTTCGGGTCCATTAGCACAGATACGCAGTATTTT CASSLDFGSISTDTQYF TRBV5-1 - - TRBJ2-3
TGTGCCAGCAGCAAAGGCACTGAAGCTTTCTTT CASSKGTEAFF TRBV9 - - TRBJ1-1
TGTGCCAGCAGAAGGGGGCTGAATCAGCCCCAGCATTTT CASRRGLNQPQHF TRBV28 TRBD1 - TRBJ1-5
TGTGCCAGCAGCCAGACAGGGGGAACAGGAAACACCATATATTTT CASSQTGGTGNTIYF TRBV6-5 TRBD1 - TRBJ1-3
TGTGCCAGCAGCTTGGCGGAGAGCACAGATACGCAGTATTTT CASSLAESTDTQYF TRBV5-4 - - TRBJ2-3
TGTGCCAGCAGCCCTTCTCCGGGACAGGAGCACACCGGGGAGCTGTTTTTT CASSPSPGQEHTGELFF TRBV11-3 TRBD1 many TRBJ2-2
TGTGCCATCAGTCGTACACTAGGCACAGATACGCAGTATTTT CAISRTLGTDTQYF TRBV10-3 - - TRBJ2-3
TGCAGCGTTGGGGTCAATAGAAACACCATATATTTT CSVGVNRNTIYF TRBV29-1 - - TRBJ1-3